Following are 18 T cell receptor beta chains from one sample sequenced in a study of blood T cell repertoires in COVID-19. Here immunoSEQ multiplex PCR was the method, and the copy in TCRdb shows in-frame clones only, minus some. The sample holds a few hundred thousand clones, around four fifths seen once. The specimen was PBMCs or T cells enriched from blood (not recorded which). The receptors shown here come from a middle-aged man who had recovered from COVID-19.

There are a few counts of this clone. The chain has TRBV18 and TRBJ2-3; TRBD1 is a possible D gene (5 bases). Per germline, CDR1 KGHSH and CDR2 LQKENI. The CDR3 spans 14 residues. Deletions cut 3 bases from V and 2 bases from J, with 9 bases between. The DNA of the CDR3 is TGTGCCAGCTCACCCGCAGGGATCACAGATACGCAGTATTTT. Its protein product is CASSPAGITDTQYF.

This chain uses TRBV30 with TRBJ1-5, with D unresolved. CDR1 and CDR2 (germline): GTSNPN, SVGIG (reference sequence). V was trimmed by 0 bases and J by 4 bases, leaving 10 bases between them. There are 14 residues in the CDR3. The CDR3 is CAWSVLDRNQPQHF. For the CDR3, the DNA is TGTGCCTGGAGTGTACTAGATAGAAATCAGCCCCAGCATTTT.

This clone was observed once. The chain uses TRBV12-5 and TRBJ1-2, with TRBD1 matching over 7 bases. CDR1 and CDR2 from the germline V gene are LGHNT and FRNRAP. The CDR3 length is 16 residues. V lost 5 bases to trimming and J lost 4 bases; unmatched junction nucleotides: 13. CDR3 amino acids: CASGPPLRGRGYGYTF. CDR3 coding DNA: TGTGCTAGTGGTCCCCCCCTGAGGGGGCGCGGCTATGGCTACACCTTC.

V usage is TRBV3-1 (or the pseudogene TRBV3-2) and J usage is TRBJ2-2; 7 bases agree with TRBD1. CDR3 length: 16 residues. The J segment lost 4 bases and the V segment lost 1 base, leaving 6 bases of the junction unmatched. Germline CDR1 reads LGHDT; CDR2 reads YNNKEL (reference sequence). The CDR3 DNA follows: TGTGCCAGCAGCCAAGGGATTAGGGGGCCCACCGGGGAGCTGTTTTTT. This translates into CASSQGIRGPTGELFF.

The V gene is TRBV12-3 or TRBV12-4, the J gene TRBJ2-7; TRBD2 might be the D (5 bases). This CDR3 contains 12 residues. V was clipped by 4 bases and J by 6 bases, with 10 bases between them. CDR3 bases: TGTGCCAGCAGTTCCGGCGAGGGCGAGCAGTACTTC. The encoded protein is CASSSGEGEQYF.

The chain couples TRBV4-2 to TRBJ1-1, with 8 bases matching TRBD1. In germline, CDR1 is LGHNA, CDR2 YNFKEQ. The V gene end was trimmed by 1 base and the J gene end by 6 bases; junction bases not matched to a gene: 1. The CDR3 has 13 amino acids. The chain's CDR3 is CASSQVDRAEAFF. CDR3 bases: TGTGCCAGCAGCCAAGTGGACAGGGCTGAAGCTTTCTTT.

The J gene is TRBJ1-3, the V gene TRBV5-1; D is perhaps TRBD1 (5 bases). Germline CDR1 is SGHRS and CDR2 is YFSETQ. The V and J ends lost 0 bases and 2 bases respectively, with 12 bases between them. The CDR3 consists of 16 residues. The CDR3 sequence is CASSLEGQGAGNTIYF. The CDR3 nucleotides are TGCGCCAGCAGCTTGGAAGGGCAGGGCGCTGGAAACACCATATATTTT.

V gene TRBV14 combines with J gene TRBJ1-1; D is perhaps TRBD1 (6 bases). The V end lost 6 bases, the J end lost 3 bases, and 14 bases lay between the germline ends. Per germline, CDR1 SGHDN and CDR2 FVKESK. The CDR3 has 14 amino acids. CDR3 protein: CASRFLGGDTEAFF. CDR3 DNA: TGTGCCAGCAGGTTTCTAGGGGGTGACACTGAAGCTTTCTTT.

The chain has TRBV30 and TRBJ1-5; a weak D match, TRBD1 (5 bases). The V end lost 0 bases, the J end lost 5 bases, and 8 bases lay between the germline ends. CDR3 length: 13 amino acids. From germline, CDR1 is GTSNPN and CDR2 SVGIG (reference sequence). This CDR3 is CAWSVQDHQPQHF. The CDR3 DNA reads as TGTGCCTGGAGTGTACAGGACCATCAGCCCCAGCATTTT.

This chain uses TRBV7-9 with TRBJ2-1; D might be TRBD2 (5 bases). CDR3 length equals 16 residues. Germline loops: CDR1 SEHNR, CDR2 FQNEAQ (reference sequence). V gave up 4 bases and J gave up 1 base, with 14 bases separating them. CDR3 protein: CASSSPEKRSYNEQFF. The CDR3 nucleotides are TGTGCCAGCAGCTCCCCGGAGAAGCGGTCCTACAATGAGCAGTTCTTC.

The chain uses TRBV7-3 and TRBJ2-7, with a weak D call TRBD2 (5 bases). CDR1 SGHTA and CDR2 FQGTGA come from the germline V gene. V gave up 7 bases and J gave up 3 bases, with 22 bases separating them. This CDR3 is built from 16 residues. The CDR3 loop reads CASTNVVGDYGYEQYF. The CDR3 nucleotides read TGTGCCAGCACCAACGTTGTCGGGGATTACGGCTACGAGCAGTACTTC.

V usage is TRBV19 and J usage is TRBJ2-2; maybe TRBD2 (6 bases). Per the germline V gene, CDR1 is LNHDA and CDR2 is SQIVND (reference sequence). V shed 7 bases and J shed 1 base, with 13 bases lying between them. This CDR3 has 15 residues. In DNA, the CDR3 is TGTGCCAGTACCCGACGGGGGAGGAACACCGGGGAGCTGTTTTTT. It is translated as CASTRRGRNTGELFF.

The chain carries TRBV6-5 and TRBJ1-5, with a tentative D call TRBD1 (5 bases). V lost 3 bases, J lost 7 bases, and 16 bases lay in between. This CDR3 is built from 15 residues. Germline lookup yields CDR1 MNHEY and CDR2 SVGAGI. CDR3 loop: CASSYRGKGGQPQHF. For the CDR3, the DNA is TGTGCCAGCAGTTATCGGGGGAAAGGAGGACAGCCCCAGCATTTT.

As concerns this clone: This sample includes further DNA sequences coding for the same CDR3. This chain links TRBV5-1 with TRBJ1-5, with TRBD1 identical over 11 bases. This CDR3 spans 14 amino acids. Germline-derived CDR1 and CDR2 are SGHRS and YFSETQ. Losses at the gene ends were 2 bases for V and 6 bases for J; bases not matched to a gene: 1. The CDR3 DNA reads TGCGCCAGCAGCTTAGGGACAGGGGGTCAGCCCCAGCATTTT. It translates to CASSLGTGGQPQHF.

V gene TRBV5-5 combines with J gene TRBJ1-2, with D perhaps matching TRBD1 (6 bases). With 2 bases removed from V and 2 bases from J, the gap between germline ends came to 13 bases. CDR3 size: 15 residues. CDR1 and CDR2 (germline): SGHKS, YYEKEE (reference sequence). In DNA, the CDR3 is TGTGCCAGCAGCTTTACTACAGGGATCAACTATGGCTACACCTTC. Residues: CASSFTTGINYGYTF.

The sample holds one count of this clone. This chain joins TRBV6-6 and TRBJ1-1; 10 bases are shared with TRBD1. CDR3 size: 14 residues. J gave up 1 base and V 6 bases, and 2 bases lay outside the gene matches. Per the germline V gene, CDR1 is MNHNY and CDR2 is SVGAGI (reference sequence). As DNA, the CDR3 is TGTGCCAGCAGCCGGACAGGGGGGAACACTGAAGCTTTCTTT. Protein: CASSRTGGNTEAFF.

The V and J genes are TRBV5-1 and TRBJ1-2, with 10 bases fitting TRBD1. After removal of 5 bases from V and 6 bases from J, the junction contained 4 bases not matched to a gene. Germline V lookup: CDR1 SGHRS, CDR2 YFSETQ. This CDR3 has 13 amino acids. In nucleotides, the CDR3 is TGCGCCAGCAGAGGACAGGGGGTACATGGCTACACCTTC. This encodes CASRGQGVHGYTF.

In its sample, this clone was seen once. The J gene is TRBJ2-7, the V gene TRBV6-2 or TRBV6-3; 12 nucleotides match TRBD1. J was trimmed by 3 bases and V by 2 bases; bases with no gene match: 11. This CDR3 has 18 amino acids. The V gene's germline CDR1 is MNHEY and CDR2 SVGEGT. The CDR3 reads CASSYTLGQGALLYEQYF. The CDR3 DNA follows: TGTGCCAGCAGTTACACTTTGGGACAGGGGGCGCTTCTCTACGAGCAGTACTTC.